This TCR beta chain emerged from a study of blood T cell repertoires in COVID-19. Libraries were prepared by immunoSEQ multiplex PCR; TCRdb keeps only in-frame clonotypes and omits some of them. The sample records some 98,000 clones, about 79% being singletons. The CDR3 sequence is 10 residues long. Germline V gene sequence: CDR1 MGHDK, CDR2 SYGVNS. V lost 8 bases and J lost 8, with 7 bases in between. The chain uses TRBV25-1 and TRBJ1-5, with D unclear. The clonotype comes from a man aged 60 to 69 with acute or convalescent COVID-19. The material sequenced was peripheral blood. The CDR3 sequence: CASLPEPQHF. Written as DNA, the CDR3 is TGTGCCAGCCTCCCGGAGCCCCAGCATTTT. The whole variable domain, remainder taken from reference TRBV25-1 and TRBJ1-5, is EADIYQTPRYLVIGTGKKITLECSQTMGHDKMYWYQQDPGMELHLIHYSYGVNSTEKGDLSSESTVSRIRTEHFPLTLESARPSHTSQYLCASLPEPQHFGDGTRLSIL.